The 18 T cell receptor beta chains below come from one sample, sequenced in a study of CD8 T cells in ankylosing spondylitis. One entry per CDR3 protein results from TCRdb running MiXCR on the 5' RACE reads. The table includes about 190,000 distinct CDR3 sequences, over 10% detected once. Sequencing was done on a sample of blood, either unsorted or a sorted T cell fraction (not recorded which). These TCRs come from a female donor with ankylosing spondylitis or in good health (not recorded which).

The sample holds many counts of this clonotype. The chain combines TRBV5-5 with TRBJ1-3, with a tentative D call TRBD1 (6 bases). CDR1 and CDR2 from the germline V gene are SGHKS and YYEKEE (reference sequence). The CDR3 contains 13 residues. V lost 4 bases, J lost 1 base, and 6 bases lay in between. The DNA for the CDR3 is TGTGCCAGCAGCACAGGGTCTGGAAACACCATATATTTT. As protein: CASSTGSGNTIYF.

This clonotype was counted many times. The chain employs TRBV20-1 and TRBJ1-5; the match to TRBD1 covers 9 bases. The CDR3 is 12 residues long. The ends lost 7 bases at V and 8 bases at J; junction bases unmatched: 6. CDR1 and CDR2 (germline): DFQATT, SNEGSKA (reference sequence). CDR3 sequence: CSVTTGGKPQHF. The CDR3 DNA is TGCAGTGTCACGACAGGGGGTAAGCCCCAGCATTTT.

This clonotype was observed many times. This chain links TRBV12-3 or TRBV12-4 with TRBJ2-3, with D possibly being TRBD2 (5 bases). V lost 0 bases and J 2 bases, leaving 9 bases between the germline ends. The CDR3 contains 15 residues. The CDR3 DNA follows: TGTGCCAGCAGTTTAGCTACTAGACCCACAGATACGCAGTATTTT. Amino acids: CASSLATRPTDTQYF.

The chain recombines TRBV7-8 with TRBJ2-5, with D hard to call. Germline V gene data show CDR1 as SGHVS and CDR2 as FQNEAQ. Trimming took off 3 bases at V and 4 bases at J, with 21 bases between the two ends. The CDR3 sequence is 17 residues long. CDR3 nucleotides: TGTGCCAGCAGCTTCGCATTCACTGGGAATATTAGAGAGACCCAGTACTTC. The encoded protein is CASSFAFTGNIRETQYF.

In the case of this clonotype: A much larger clone differs by one base, so this may be a read error. The chain uses TRBV7-9 and TRBJ1-3, with D unclear. Looked up from germline, CDR1 is SEHNR and CDR2 is FQNEAQ (reference sequence). This CDR3 comprises 14 residues. Trimming cost V 10 bases and J 3 bases, with 16 bases left between them. In DNA, the CDR3 is TGTGCCAATACTGCCCCTACCAGTGGAAACACCATATATTTT. This sequence encodes CANTAPTSGNTIYF.

This clonotype appeared many times. The chain couples TRBV27 to TRBJ1-1; no definite D call. This CDR3 contains 13 residues. Looked up from germline, CDR1 is MNHEY and CDR2 is SMNVEV (reference sequence). V lost 5 bases, J lost 6 bases, and 13 bases lay in between. CDR3 residues: CASSLSGLAEAFF. CDR3 bases: TGTGCCAGCAGTCTTTCGGGGTTGGCTGAAGCTTTCTTT.

This clonotype was seen repeatedly, ten times or more. The chain recombines TRBV29-1 with TRBJ2-3; D is possibly TRBD1 (9 bases). The CDR3 contains 15 residues. V lost 4 bases to trimming and J lost 4 bases, with 18 bases between them. CDR1 and CDR2 from the germline V gene are SQVTM and ANQGSEA. CDR3 sequence reads: CSVAGGTGYSDTQYF. In nucleotides, the CDR3 is TGCAGCGTTGCGGGGGGGACAGGGTATTCAGATACGCAGTATTTT.

This clonotype turned up a few times. V gene TRBV5-5 combines with J gene TRBJ2-2; the D is unclear. CDR3 length equals 14 residues. Trimming shortened V by 2 bases and J by 6 bases, and 11 bases separated the two germline ends. Germline assignment: CDR1 SGHKS and CDR2 YYEKEE (reference sequence). Here the CDR3 DNA reads TGTGCCAGCAGCTTCATGGTTGAGGCCGGGGAGCTGTTTTTT. It encodes CASSFMVEAGELFF.

This clonotype was seen repeatedly, ten times or more. The genes are TRBV6-2 or TRBV6-3 and TRBJ2-1; D not certain. The germline V and J ends were trimmed by 7 bases and 8 bases, with 18 bases remaining between them. Per germline, CDR1 MNHEY and CDR2 SVGEGT. The CDR3 runs 14 residues. Written as DNA, the CDR3 is TGTGCCAGCACTAAAACCGCGACAAACCATGAGCAGTTCTTC. This sequence encodes CASTKTATNHEQFF.

This clonotype showed up many times. The V gene is TRBV9, the J gene TRBJ1-3; D is uncertain. CDR1 is SGDLS and CDR2 is YYNGEE in the germline V gene. This CDR3 spans 15 amino acids. The V end lost 0 bases, the J end lost 4 bases, and 11 bases lay between the germline ends. In nucleotides, the CDR3 is TGTGCCAGCAGCGTAGCTGTGACGGGAGGAAACACCATATATTTT. The encoded protein is CASSVAVTGGNTIYF.

This clonotype was recorded many times. The rearrangement uses TRBV12-3 or TRBV12-4 and TRBJ2-1; D gene ambiguous. V was pared by 3 bases and J by 5 bases, with 5 bases between. The length of the CDR3 is 12 residues. The CDR3 region has the DNA TGTGCCAGCAGTTTGGGTGACAATGAGCAGTTCTTC. Protein sequence: CASSLGDNEQFF.

This clonotype was seen a handful of times. CDR3 sequence: CASSPATSGTAREQYF. The DNA for the CDR3 is TGTGCCAGCAGTCCAGCCACTAGCGGGACAGCGCGCGAGCAGTACTTC. The gene calls are TRBV28 and TRBJ2-7; 10 positions match TRBD2. V shed 5 bases, J shed 6 bases, and the junction held 13 bases outside the gene matches. Germline assignment: CDR1 MDHEN and CDR2 SYDVKM. The CDR3 spans 16 residues.

The chain couples TRBV19 to TRBJ1-1; a weak D match, TRBD1 (6 bases). CDR3 length: 14 amino acids. Germline assignment: CDR1 LNHDA and CDR2 SQIVND (reference sequence). V lost 3 bases, J lost 1 base, and 9 bases lay in between. CDR3 bases: TGTGCCAGTAGTATCCGGGGGGCGAACACTGAAGCTTTCTTT. Translation: CASSIRGANTEAFF.

This clonotype was picked up many times. V gene TRBV5-1 combines with J gene TRBJ1-1, with D unclear. Germline V gene lookup returns CDR1 SGHRS and CDR2 YFSETQ. V lost 0 bases and J lost 1, with 10 bases in between. The CDR3 totals 15 residues. The DNA of the CDR3 is TGCGCCAGCAGCTTGGGGGGAGCGCGGAACACTGAAGCTTTCTTT. Translated: CASSLGGARNTEAFF.

This chain connects TRBV11-2 to TRBJ1-2, with 11 bases that match TRBD1. The germline V gene has CDR1 SGHAT and CDR2 FQNNGV. J was trimmed by 7 bases and V by 5 bases; bases with no gene match: 3. The length of the CDR3 is 13 residues. In nucleotides, the CDR3 is TGTGCCAGCAGCGGACAGGGGGCCGGTGGCTACACCTTC. Its protein is CASSGQGAGGYTF.

V and J are TRBV7-2 and TRBJ2-1, with 14 bases lining up with TRBD2. The germline V gene has CDR1 SGHTA and CDR2 FQGNSA. There are 16 residues in the CDR3. Unmatched junction bases numbered 9, after V lost 6 bases and J lost 8 bases. The CDR3: CASSFRLAGGSDEQFF. CDR3 nucleotide sequence: TGTGCCAGCAGTTTCAGACTAGCGGGAGGGAGCGATGAGCAGTTCTTC.

The gene calls are TRBV20-1 and TRBJ1-3; D not certain. The CDR3 consists of 14 residues. With 6 bases removed from V and 7 bases from J, the gap between germline ends came to 19 bases. In germline, CDR1 is DFQATT, CDR2 SNEGSKA (reference sequence). CDR3 bases: TGCAGTGCCATTGGGGAGTCAGAGGCGAACACCATATATTTT. This encodes CSAIGESEANTIYF.

This clonotype appeared a few times. The chain combines TRBV12-3 or TRBV12-4 with TRBJ2-7; weak D call: TRBD1 (5 bases). The ends were cut back, 3 bases at V and 3 bases at J, with 15 bases in the middle. The CDR3 loop spans 15 amino acids. The CDR3 here is CASSFGAGANYEQYF. CDR3 sequence (DNA): TGTGCCAGCAGTTTTGGGGCTGGGGCCAACTACGAGCAGTACTTC.